These 32 T cell receptor beta chains originate from one sample sequenced in a study of shared clonotypes between healthy human individuals. Repertoires were generated with immunoSEQ multiplex PCR, while TCRdb's copy carries only in-frame clones and drops some. Of about 680,000 clones in the sample, around 78% were seen once. The sequenced material came from memory CD4+ T cells sorted from blood. As to subset: CD45RA-negative fraction. These receptors were obtained from a woman aged 25 to 39 in good health.

The chain links TRBV19 to TRBJ2-2, with a weak D call TRBD2 (6 bases). Trimming took 6 bases from V and 7 from J, leaving 12 bases between them. This CDR3 spans 13 amino acids. Germline values: CDR1 LNHDA, CDR2 SQIVND (reference sequence). CDR3 residues: CASSGSIVGELFF. In nucleotides, the CDR3 is TGTGCCAGTAGCGGGAGTATTGTCGGGGAGCTGTTTTTT.

The V gene is TRBV6-1, the J gene TRBJ1-5, with D hard to call. The CDR3 runs 15 residues. V lost 6 bases and J lost 0, with 12 bases in between. Germline V gene sequence: CDR1 MNHNS, CDR2 SASEGT. The CDR3 bases are TGTGCCAGCAGGGTTCAGGACGATAGCAATCAGCCCCAGCATTTT. This translates into CASRVQDDSNQPQHF.

V is TRBV11-2 and J is TRBJ2-1, with TRBD2 matching over 9 bases. The CDR3 is made up of 14 amino acids. Per the germline V gene, CDR1 is SGHAT and CDR2 is FQNNGV. The trim removed 3 bases at V and 9 bases at J, leaving 6 bases unmatched. The CDR3 here is CASSLAGGLGEQFF. In nucleotides, the CDR3 is TGTGCCAGCAGCTTGGCGGGAGGGCTGGGTGAGCAGTTCTTC.

The chain joins TRBV4-1 to TRBJ2-1, with D possibly being TRBD1 (5 bases). The CDR3 length is 16 residues. Per germline, CDR1 MGHRA and CDR2 YSYEKL. V gave up 2 bases and J gave up 0 bases, with 11 bases separating them. The CDR3 coding sequence is TGCGCCAGCAGCCAACCGACAGCCAGCTCCTACAATGAGCAGTTCTTC. Amino acid sequence: CASSQPTASSYNEQFF.

This clone occurred many times. This CDR3 is also generated by other DNA sequences in the sample. The chain has TRBV11-2 and TRBJ2-3; D unresolved. Germline V gives CDR1 SGHAT, CDR2 FQNNGV. CDR3 length: 14 amino acids. V was pared by 1 base and J by 5 bases, with 10 bases between. DNA of the CDR3: TGTGCCAGCAGCTTAGGCACGGGCGGAGATACGCAGTATTTT. This translates into CASSLGTGGDTQYF.

The chain links TRBV19 to TRBJ1-5; D gene unclear. V lost 9 bases and J lost 0, with 15 bases in between. The germline V gene encodes CDR1 LNHDA and CDR2 SQIVND (reference sequence). CDR3 size: 15 residues. The CDR3 is CASRHVLYSNQPQHF. In DNA form, the CDR3 reads TGTGCCAGCAGACACGTTTTGTATAGCAATCAGCCCCAGCATTTT. Looking up the rest from reference TRBV19 and TRBJ1-5 gives the full variable domain: DGGITQSPKYLFRKEGQNVTLSCEQNLNHDAMYWYRQDPGQGLRLIYYSQIVNDFQKGDIAEGYSVSREKKESFPLTVTSAQKNPTAFYLCASRHVLYSNQPQHFGDGTRLSIL.

The chain is built from TRBV7-9 and TRBJ2-3; a weak D match, TRBD1 (6 bases). This CDR3 is 17 amino acids long. Looked up from germline, CDR1 is SEHNR and CDR2 is FQNEAQ (reference sequence). The ends were cut back, 5 bases at V and 5 bases at J, with 23 bases in the middle. The CDR3 sequence is CASSPKSAGDYVDTQYF. The CDR3 region has the DNA TGTGCCAGCAGCCCCAAAAGTGCAGGGGATTATGTAGATACGCAGTATTTT.

In the case of this clone: Within the sample, other DNA sequences also encode this same CDR3. The V gene is TRBV11-2, the J gene TRBJ2-3; D call uncertain. This CDR3 region has 11 residues. Looked up from germline, CDR1 is SGHAT and CDR2 is FQNNGV. Trimming removed 4 bases from V and 3 bases from J, with 2 bases in between. CDR3 nucleotides: TGTGCCAGCAGCTGGACAGATACGCAGTATTTT. Its translation is CASSWTDTQYF.

V is TRBV6-5 and J is TRBJ1-2; D call uncertain. V was clipped by 0 bases and J by 1 base, with 6 bases between them. Germline assignment: CDR1 MNHEY and CDR2 SVGAGI. The CDR3 extends over 14 amino acids. CDR3 region: CASSYSGSNYGYTF. As DNA, the CDR3 is TGTGCCAGCAGTTACTCGGGCAGTAACTATGGCTACACCTTC.

V and J are TRBV2 and TRBJ1-2, with 8 bases identical to TRBD1. With 6 bases clipped from V and 5 bases from J, the junction kept 5 bases outside the gene matches. Germline V gives CDR1 SNHLY, CDR2 FYNNEI. This CDR3 region has 13 residues. Here the CDR3 reads CASRGQDFYGYTF. The CDR3 coding sequence is TGTGCCAGCAGGGGACAGGACTTTTATGGCTACACCTTC.

The CDR3 nucleotides read TGTGCTAGTGGTGACACCCTAGCGGGAGGGTCCCTGTACCAAGAGACCCAGTACTTC. Protein product: CASGDTLAGGSLYQETQYF. The chain employs TRBV12-5 and TRBJ2-5; the match to TRBD2 covers 12 bases. The CDR3 contains 19 residues. The V gene end was trimmed by 5 bases and the J gene end by 0 bases; junction bases not matched to a gene: 13. Germline CDR1 LGHNT, CDR2 FRNRAP.

The chain joins TRBV5-1 to TRBJ2-3, with TRBD1 matching 7 bases. From germline, CDR1 is SGHRS and CDR2 YFSETQ. J gave up 7 bases and V 7 bases, and 12 bases lay outside the gene matches. The CDR3 has 14 residues. The CDR3 is CASSLGTELNTQYF. CDR3 DNA: TGCGCCAGCTCCCTCGGGACAGAGCTGAATACGCAGTATTTT.

This chain links TRBV6-5 with TRBJ1-1; the D gene is possibly TRBD1 (5 bases). Germline CDR1 reads MNHEY; CDR2 reads SVGAGI. V lost 6 bases and J 1 base, leaving 6 bases between the germline ends. The CDR3 has 12 amino acids. The CDR3 coding sequence is TGTGCCAGCAGCGACAGGAACACTGAAGCTTTCTTT. It yields the protein CASSDRNTEAFF.

The genes are TRBV19 and TRBJ2-2, with unresolved D. The germline V gene has CDR1 LNHDA and CDR2 SQIVND (reference sequence). V lost 6 bases and J lost 1, with 12 bases in between. The CDR3 is 15 residues long. The CDR3 protein is CASRPSYMNTGELFF. CDR3 in DNA: TGTGCCAGTAGGCCGTCATACATGAACACCGGGGAGCTGTTTTTT. Using reference TRBV19 and TRBJ2-2 for the parts outside the CDR3, the full variable domain is DGGITQSPKYLFRKEGQNVTLSCEQNLNHDAMYWYRQDPGQGLRLIYYSQIVNDFQKGDIAEGYSVSREKKESFPLTVTSAQKNPTAFYLCASRPSYMNTGELFFGEGSRLTVL.

The chain couples TRBV9 to TRBJ1-6, with D possibly matching TRBD1 (5 bases). Germline loops: CDR1 SGDLS, CDR2 YYNGEE. V was pared by 2 bases and J by 10 bases, with 13 bases between. This CDR3 has 14 amino acids. CDR3 DNA: TGTGCCAGCAGCGTCGGGACTCTGGCATCACCCCTCCACTTT. It translates to CASSVGTLASPLHF.

This clone was counted a few times. This chain uses TRBV2 with TRBJ1-5, with D hard to call. Germline CDR1 SNHLY, CDR2 FYNNEI. The CDR3 length is 9 residues. CDR3 sequence (DNA): TGTGACGGAACATGGCCCCAGCATTTT. This translates into CDGTWPQHF.

A single count supports this clone. CDR3 in DNA: TGTGCCAGCAGCTTTTTTGCTAGCGGGACTTGGCACAATGAGCAGTTCTTC. Translating it yields CASSFFASGTWHNEQFF. The V call is TRBV7-9, the J call TRBJ2-1, with TRBD2 matching over 9 bases. Germline V gene sequence: CDR1 SEHNR, CDR2 FQNEAQ (reference sequence). This CDR3 is built from 17 residues. With 3 bases clipped from V and 5 bases from J, the junction kept 11 bases outside the gene matches.

The rearrangement joins TRBV29-1 to TRBJ2-3; D gene unclear. V was cut by 4 bases and J by 2 bases, with 13 bases left in between. This CDR3 region has 14 residues. Germline assignment: CDR1 SQVTM and CDR2 ANQGSEA. CDR3 sequence reads: CSVGVGFITDTQYF. In nucleotides, the CDR3 is TGCAGCGTTGGGGTAGGGTTCATCACAGATACGCAGTATTTT.

The chain joins TRBV10-1 to TRBJ2-3; 7 bases match TRBD2. The germline CDR1 and CDR2 sequences are WNHNN and SYGVQD (reference sequence). The CDR3 runs to 15 residues. With V trimmed by 5 bases and J by 2 bases, 7 bases remained unmatched. The CDR3 DNA reads as TGCGCCAGCAGTAGAAGCCGGGGGGACACAGATACGCAGTATTTT. Encoded protein: CASSRSRGDTDTQYF.

The chain employs TRBV7-3 and TRBJ2-2; D uncertain. Germline V gene lookup returns CDR1 SGHTA and CDR2 FQGTGA. This CDR3 has 13 amino acids. Trimming removed 2 bases at V and 2 bases at J, with 3 bases between. Here the CDR3 DNA reads TGTGCCAGCAGCTTAGGAAACACCGGGGAGCTGTTTTTT. Its protein is CASSLGNTGELFF.

V is TRBV28 and J is TRBJ2-5; 9 positions match TRBD1. The germline gives CDR1 MDHEN, CDR2 SYDVKM. The V segment lost 5 bases and the J segment 4 bases; nucleotides outside the gene matches: 14. There are 17 residues in the CDR3. The CDR3 spells CASSLFGWDRVRETQYF. As DNA, the CDR3 is TGTGCCAGCAGTCTATTCGGCTGGGACAGGGTACGAGAGACCCAGTACTTC.

The rearrangement joins TRBV6-5 to TRBJ2-1; 11 bases align to TRBD1. The CDR3 sequence is 16 residues long. Trimming removed 4 bases from V and 6 bases from J; junction bases left unmatched: 8. From germline, CDR1 is MNHEY and CDR2 SVGAGI. The DNA for the CDR3 is TGTGCCAGCAGTTCCGCCGCCGGGACAGGGGGCAATGAGCAGTTCTTC. It is translated as CASSSAAGTGGNEQFF.

This chain joins TRBV4-1 and TRBJ2-1; 10 bases agree with TRBD2. The CDR3 is made up of 17 amino acids. Germline assignment: CDR1 MGHRA and CDR2 YSYEKL. With 1 base clipped from V and 7 bases from J, the junction kept 10 bases outside the gene matches. In nucleotides, the CDR3 is TGCGCCAGCAGCCAAGGTACTCGGACTAGCGGATTAAATGAGCAGTTCTTC. The encoded protein is CASSQGTRTSGLNEQFF.

V is TRBV6-5 and J is TRBJ2-3, with 7 positions matching TRBD1. The CDR3 runs 15 residues. Germline values: CDR1 MNHEY, CDR2 SVGAGI. Trimming removed 7 bases from V and 3 bases from J; junction bases left unmatched: 10. The CDR3 sequence is CASKLNRGQTDTQYF. CDR3 DNA: TGTGCCAGCAAACTGAACAGGGGTCAGACAGATACGCAGTATTTT.

There are many counts of this clone. This sequence joins TRBV21-1 and TRBJ2-1. TRBV21-1 is annotated as a pseudogene. This CDR3 is 17 amino acids long. CDR3: CASSILLDHPLDNEQFF. CDR3 nucleotides: TGTGCCAGCAGCATTCTTTTGGACCACCCACTTGACAATGAGCAGTTCTTC.

This chain joins TRBV4-1 and TRBJ2-3; 8 bases agree with TRBD2. J lost 2 bases, V lost 0 bases, and 4 bases had no gene match. This CDR3 has 16 amino acids. Germline lookup yields CDR1 MGHRA and CDR2 YSYEKL. The CDR3 DNA follows: TGCGCCAGCAGCCAAGAAATTAGCGGGACCACAGATACGCAGTATTTT. Its translation is CASSQEISGTTDTQYF.

J is TRBJ1-3 and V is TRBV19; D may be TRBD1 (5 bases). Germline CDR1 and CDR2: LNHDA and SQIVND (reference sequence). The V and J ends lost 1 base and 1 base respectively, with 11 bases between them. This CDR3 has 16 amino acids. The CDR3 sequence is CASSIVAQASGNTIYF. DNA of the CDR3: TGTGCCAGTAGTATAGTTGCACAGGCTTCTGGAAACACCATATATTTT.

The chain employs TRBV19 and TRBJ1-2, with 7 bases identical to TRBD1. The V segment lost 9 bases and the J segment 7 bases; nucleotides outside the gene matches: 14. Per germline, CDR1 LNHDA and CDR2 SQIVND (reference sequence). The CDR3 spans 14 residues. The CDR3 protein is CASNLPTGISGYTF. CDR3 bases: TGTGCCAGCAACCTACCGACAGGGATTTCTGGCTACACCTTC.

With regard to this clone: One base separates it from a far larger clone, so it is likely a read error. This chain uses TRBV27 with TRBJ2-7; D possibly corresponds to TRBD1 (5 bases). The CDR3 consists of 14 residues. Germline CDR1 and CDR2: MNHEY and SMNVEV (reference sequence). This CDR3 is CASSFSQGPYGQYF. The CDR3 DNA reads as TGTGCCAGCAGTTTTAGCCAGGGCCCCTACGGGCAGTACTTC.

In this sample, this clone turned up once. This chain joins TRBV5-1 and TRBJ1-3; no clear D gene. Germline V gene lookup returns CDR1 SGHRS and CDR2 YFSETQ. The germline V and J ends were trimmed by 4 bases and 0 bases, with 11 bases remaining between them. CDR3 length: 15 amino acids. DNA for the CDR3: TGCGCCAGCAGCCTGACACCAAACTCTGGAAACACCATATATTTT. Translating it yields CASSLTPNSGNTIYF.

The chain uses TRBV19 and TRBJ2-1; D gene ambiguous. V was pared by 5 bases and J by 3 bases, with 20 bases between. This CDR3 is built from 17 residues. Germline V gives CDR1 LNHDA, CDR2 SQIVND (reference sequence). CDR3 in DNA: TGTGCCAGTAGTCCCTACCGAGGAGCCGATTACTACAATGAGCAGTTCTTC. Amino acid sequence: CASSPYRGADYYNEQFF.

This clone was seen a handful of times. This sequence joins TRBV5-1 and TRBJ1-2; no firm D call. The germline V gene encodes CDR1 SGHRS and CDR2 YFSETQ. The CDR3 runs 14 residues. V was trimmed by 0 bases and J by 4 bases, leaving 10 bases between them. Here the CDR3 reads CASSLDPLGYGYTF. In DNA form, the CDR3 reads TGCGCCAGCAGCTTGGATCCCTTGGGCTATGGCTACACCTTC.